This TCR beta chain was observed in a study of cytomegalovirus exposure and HLA in healthy donors. J was trimmed by 5 bases and V by 7 bases; bases with no gene match: 14. The V gene's germline CDR1 is WNHNN and CDR2 SYGVQD (reference sequence). The CDR3 spans 17 residues. This clone has just a few counts. Its specificity is unknown. Primers included in the PCR were 60 Vbeta and 13 Jbeta primers. TCRdb keeps only in-frame clones here, not all; method: immunoSEQ multiplex PCR. The sample yields tens of thousands of clones, about half seen once. Study-level results: The authors later found TCR association rates varying by HLA locus, with DRB1 most and HLA-C fewest. The study put around 180 TCR beta chains on its list as cytomegalovirus-associated. The study dropped some indistinguishable V segments, TRBV6-2 and TRBV6-3 among them.

The chain carries TRBV10-1 and TRBJ1-6, with 7 bases lining up with TRBD1. Sequencing was done on a sample of PBMCs. The receptor was isolated from a woman in her 40s in good health and CMV-seropositive. CDR3 sequence (DNA): TGCGCCAGCAAACGGGAGTTCGGACAGGCGAATAATTCACCCCTCCACTTT. It specifies CASKREFGQANNSPLHF.